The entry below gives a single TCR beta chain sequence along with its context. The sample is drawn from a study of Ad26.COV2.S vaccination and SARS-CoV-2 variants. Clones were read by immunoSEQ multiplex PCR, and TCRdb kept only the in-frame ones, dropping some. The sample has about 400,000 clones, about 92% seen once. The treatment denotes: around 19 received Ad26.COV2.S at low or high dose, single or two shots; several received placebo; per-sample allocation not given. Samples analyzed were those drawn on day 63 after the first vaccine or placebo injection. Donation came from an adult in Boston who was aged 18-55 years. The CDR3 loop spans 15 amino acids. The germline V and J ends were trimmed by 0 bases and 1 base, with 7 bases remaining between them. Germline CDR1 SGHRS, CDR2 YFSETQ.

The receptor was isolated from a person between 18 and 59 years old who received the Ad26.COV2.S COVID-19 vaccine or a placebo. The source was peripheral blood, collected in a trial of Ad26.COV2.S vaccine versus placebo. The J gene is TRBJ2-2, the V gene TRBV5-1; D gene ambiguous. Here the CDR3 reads CASSLVLVNTGELFF. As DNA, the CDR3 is TGCGCCAGCAGCTTGGTGTTGGTGAACACCGGGGAGCTGTTTTTT.